The entry that follows covers one T cell receptor (beta chain) sequence. No antigen is known for it. Primers: 60 Vbeta forward and 13 Jbeta reverse. The method was immunoSEQ multiplex PCR; TCRdb's version includes in-frame clones alone and lacks a portion of them. This sample's table reports approximately 120,000 clones. These data belong to a study of cytomegalovirus exposure and HLA in healthy donors. The CDR3 is 14 residues long. Germline V gene data show CDR1 as KGHSH and CDR2 as LQKENI. With V trimmed by 6 bases and J by 0 bases, 4 bases remained unmatched. Study observations and caveats: The dataset shows that most TCR sequences were rare, while some public TCRs occurred in many donors. Donors belonging to an Asian-associated ancestry cluster reportedly showed fewer N-insertions in productive TCRs than the roughly 670-donor mean, according to what a later analysis found.

The TCR sequence derives from a woman aged 60-70 years in good health and CMV-seronegative. The rearrangement uses TRBV18 and TRBJ2-5; TRBD2 matches at 7 bases. Sequencing was performed on PBMCs. The CDR3 bases are TGTGCCAGCTCGCCGGGACTAAACCAAGAGACCCAGTACTTC. This sequence encodes CASSPGLNQETQYF. Full variable domain (missing parts from reference TRBV18 and TRBJ2-5): NAGVMQNPRHLVRRRGQEARLRCSPMKGHSHVYWYRQLPEEGLKFMVYLQKENIIDESGMPKERFSAEFPKEGPSILRIQQVVRGDSAAYFCASSPGLNQETQYFGPGTRLLVL.